The TCR beta chain described here comes from a study of blood T cells in healthy people across ages. About the research overall: Per two T cells, template switching captured roughly one barcoded beta molecule. General study points: In long-lived donors, naive CD4+ cell counts and diversity exceeded those of aged donors.

For the second PCR, which ran for about 6 to 11 cycles, a sample-barcoded 5' primer and a J-beta primer mix were used. Every individual sample yielded 2.5 million or more paired-end reads (each containing CDR3). TCRdb processed the 5' RACE reads anew with MiXCR; each CDR3 protein has one entry. Here the sample spans hundreds of thousands of distinct CDR3 sequences, roughly 64% being singletons. This clonotype has more than one count but fewer than ten. Its antigen is undetermined. Trimming left V 7 bases short and J 5 bases short, with 15 bases between. The CDR3 extends over 13 amino acids. Germline V CDR1 and CDR2: MGHDK, SYGVNS. Every sample gave at least 6 micrograms of total RNA when it was extracted.

The chain combines TRBV25-1 with TRBJ2-7; D not resolved. The source material was blood. The source of this sequence is a man younger than 45 in good health. The CDR3 nucleotides are TGTGCCAGCACTAAGTTCTCAGCCGACGAGCAGTACTTC. Encoded protein: CASTKFSADEQYF.